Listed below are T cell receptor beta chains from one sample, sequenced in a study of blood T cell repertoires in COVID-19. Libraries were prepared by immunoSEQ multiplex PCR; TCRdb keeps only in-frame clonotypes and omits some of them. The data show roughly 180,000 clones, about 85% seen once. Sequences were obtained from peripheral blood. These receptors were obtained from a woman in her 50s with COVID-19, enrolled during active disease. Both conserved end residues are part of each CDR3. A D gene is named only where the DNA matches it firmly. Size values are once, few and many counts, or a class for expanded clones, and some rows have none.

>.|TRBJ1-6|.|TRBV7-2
CASSFGTLKTPLHF
TGTGCCAGCAGCTTCGGGACACTCAAGACACCCCTCCACTTT
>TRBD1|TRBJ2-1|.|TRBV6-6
CASSYEGQGADEQFF
TGTGCCAGCAGTTATGAGGGACAGGGGGCGGATGAGCAGTTCTTC
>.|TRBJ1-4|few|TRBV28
CASSLESGGWGEKLFF
TGTGCCAGCAGTTTAGAGTCTGGGGGGTGGGGTGAAAAACTGTTTTTT
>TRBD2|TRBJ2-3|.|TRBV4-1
CASSHGLVWADTQYF
TGCGCCAGCAGCCACGGACTAGTCTGGGCAGATACGCAGTATTTT
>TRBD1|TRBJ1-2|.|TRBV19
CASSPSDRDPSYGYTF
TGTGCCAGTAGTCCCAGTGACAGGGACCCCTCATATGGCTACACCTTC
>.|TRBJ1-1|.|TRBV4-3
CASSQDPGGGTEAFF
TGCGCCAGCAGCCAAGATCCTGGTGGCGGCACTGAAGCTTTCTTT
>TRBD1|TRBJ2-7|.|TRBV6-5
CASRPGQGFPEQYF
TGTGCCAGCAGGCCGGGACAGGGGTTTCCCGAGCAGTACTTC
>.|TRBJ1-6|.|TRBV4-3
CASSQDGGRITYNSPLHF
TGCGCCAGCAGCCAAGACGGGGGTAGGATAACCTATAATTCACCCCTCCACTTT
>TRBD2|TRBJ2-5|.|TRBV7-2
CASSLVASGGGLHETQYF
TGTGCCAGCAGCTTAGTGGCTAGCGGGGGGGGCCTCCACGAGACCCAGTACTTC
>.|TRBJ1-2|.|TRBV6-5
CASSPPDYGYTF
TGTGCCAGCAGTCCCCCAGACTATGGCTACACCTTC
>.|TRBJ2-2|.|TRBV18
CASSPDGYGGELFF
TGTGCCAGCTCACCAGATGGCTACGGGGGGGAGCTGTTTTTT
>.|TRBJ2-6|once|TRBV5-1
CASSPTSSGANVLTF
TGCGCCAGCAGCCCGACTAGCTCTGGGGCCAACGTCCTGACTTTC
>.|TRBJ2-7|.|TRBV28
CASSLGAPSSYEQYF
TGTGCCAGCAGTTTGGGGGCCCCGAGCTCCTACGAGCAGTACTTC
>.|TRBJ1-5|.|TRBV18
CASSPPMGGGNQPQHF
TGTGCCAGCTCACCACCGATGGGGGGTGGCAATCAGCCCCAGCATTTT
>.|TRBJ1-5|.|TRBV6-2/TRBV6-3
CASSYSFRMSNQPQHF
TGTGCCAGCAGTTACTCCTTCCGTATGAGCAATCAGCCCCAGCATTTT
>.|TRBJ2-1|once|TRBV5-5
CASSMDSYNEQFF
TGTGCCAGCAGCATGGACAGCTACAATGAGCAGTTCTTC
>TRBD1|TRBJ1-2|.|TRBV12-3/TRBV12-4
CASSPDRVHGYTF
TGTGCCAGCAGCCCCGACAGGGTACATGGCTACACCTTC
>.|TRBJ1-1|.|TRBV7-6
CASSLDTGTNTEAFF
TGTGCCAGCAGCTTAGATACAGGGACGAACACTGAAGCTTTCTTT
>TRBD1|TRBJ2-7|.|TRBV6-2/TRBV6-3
CASSHQGASDEQYF
TGTGCCAGCAGCCACCAGGGGGCCTCCGACGAGCAGTACTTC
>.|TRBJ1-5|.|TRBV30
CAWSRAGGWRQPQHF
TGTGCCTGGAGCCGGGCGGGGGGGTGGAGGCAGCCCCAGCATTTT
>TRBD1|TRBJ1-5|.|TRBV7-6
CASSLGQRYSNQPQHF
TGTGCCAGCAGCCTGGGACAGAGGTATAGCAATCAGCCCCAGCATTTT
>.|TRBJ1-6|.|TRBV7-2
CASSLGQSNSPLHF
TGTGCCAGCAGCTTAGGACAATCGAATTCACCCCTCCACTTT
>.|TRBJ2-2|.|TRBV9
CASSVRSGPGELFF
TGTGCCAGCAGCGTAAGAAGCGGGCCCGGGGAGCTGTTTTTT
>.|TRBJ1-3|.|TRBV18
CASSPSADTIYF
TGTGCCAGCTCACCATCCGCAGACACCATATATTTT
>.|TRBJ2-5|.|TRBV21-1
CASSKEGGGTTSGSKETQYF
TGTGCCAGCAGCAAAGAAGGGGGCGGGACGACTAGCGGGTCGAAGGAGACCCAGTACTTC
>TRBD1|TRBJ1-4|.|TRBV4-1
CASSSRQGREKLFF
TGCGCCAGCAGCAGCCGACAGGGGCGTGAAAAACTGTTTTTT
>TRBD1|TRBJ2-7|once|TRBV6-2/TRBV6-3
CASSYERGPEYEQYF
TGTGCCAGCAGTTATGAGAGGGGGCCGGAGTACGAGCAGTACTTC
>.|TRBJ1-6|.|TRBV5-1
CASSLSGPGSYNSPLHF
TGCGCCAGCAGCTTGAGCGGACCTGGGTCCTATAATTCACCCCTCCACTTT
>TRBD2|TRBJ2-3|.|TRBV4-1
CASSLSGVGTDTQYF
TGCGCCAGCAGCCTTAGCGGGGTGGGCACAGATACGCAGTATTTT
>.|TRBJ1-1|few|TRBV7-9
CASSPQGTNTEAFF
TGTGCCAGCAGCCCACAGGGAACCAACACTGAAGCTTTCTTT
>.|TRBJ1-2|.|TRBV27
CASSFGGAIYGYTF
TGTGCCAGCAGTTTCGGAGGGGCCATCTATGGCTACACCTTC
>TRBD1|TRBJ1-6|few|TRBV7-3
CASSVGQGVNSPLHF
TGTGCCAGCAGCGTAGGACAGGGGGTCAATTCACCCCTCCACTTT
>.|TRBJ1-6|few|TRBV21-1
CASSNLSRDRGSYNSPLHF
TGTGCCAGCAGCAACCTGTCCCGGGACAGGGGTTCCTATAATTCACCCCTCCACTTT
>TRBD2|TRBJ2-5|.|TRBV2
CASSELLAGGQETQYF
TGTGCCAGCAGTGAACTACTAGCGGGGGGGCAAGAGACCCAGTACTTC
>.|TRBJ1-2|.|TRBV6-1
CASSEAGDGYGYTF
TGTGCCAGCAGTGAGGCGGGGGACGGCTATGGCTACACCTTC
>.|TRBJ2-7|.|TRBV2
CASSRYEQYF
TGTGCCAGCAGTCGTTACGAGCAGTACTTC
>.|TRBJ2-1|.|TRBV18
CASSKSRDEQFF
TGTGCCAGCTCGAAGTCTCGCGATGAGCAGTTCTTC
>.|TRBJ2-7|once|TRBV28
CASSLVPGSYEQYF
TGTGCCAGCAGTTTGGTTCCAGGGTCCTACGAGCAGTACTTC
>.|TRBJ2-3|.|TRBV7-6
CASSTNSGESTDTQYF
TGTGCCAGCAGCACCAACTCGGGGGAGAGCACAGATACGCAGTATTTT
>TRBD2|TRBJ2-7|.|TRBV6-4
CASSELTSGGYEQYF
TGTGCCAGCAGTGAGTTAACTAGCGGGGGTTACGAGCAGTACTTC